The clone carrying this TCR beta chain was recorded a few times. Its antigen remains unknown. Unique molecular identifiers were affixed to single, distinct cDNA molecules. Using its own MiXCR run on the 5' RACE reads, TCRdb lists one record per CDR3 protein. The top ten hold around 4% of the sample, which has 90,000 to 130,000 distinct CDR3 sequences, around an eighth seen once. The data were taken from a study of early T cells in non-severe SARS-CoV-2 infection. Overall study context: It was bulk RNA from unsorted whole blood that was sequenced, and the chains were unpaired. Study-level results: VDJdb matching favored anti-spike CD8 responses, missing private and CD4 specificities.

This receptor was obtained from an adult who was a healthcare worker with PCR-confirmed SARS-CoV-2 infection or an uninfected control (not recorded which). The source was whole blood, collected at baseline.

The CDR3 DNA reads TGTGCCAGCAGCCAACTCCGACAGAGAGGGAGAGACTATGGCTACACCTTC. Its protein is CASSQLRQRGRDYGYTF. The chain has TRBV3-1 and TRBJ1-2, with a possible D match to TRBD1 (5 bases). The CDR3 is 17 residues long. Germline CDR1 LGHDT, CDR2 YNNKEL (reference sequence). The V end lost 2 bases, the J end lost 3 bases, and 19 bases lay between the germline ends.